A single sample gave rise to the 24 T cell receptor beta chains below, sequenced in a study of tissue T cells after allogeneic stem cell transplantation (dated 2022 in TCRdb). This specimen's time point label, interpreted: human tissue collected at research (rapid) autopsy. The library was generated by the immunoSEQ multiplex PCR assay. What TCRdb holds here is the immuneACCESS table cut down to in-frame rearrangements. Part of the clones is not present; checked against another copy, under half of the missing clones reflect an unresolved V gene, and the others are unexplained. The sample table contains around 2,000 clones; only one count was recorded for about 80% of them. Around 6.5% of the sample lies in the top ten. This material consisted of ileal tissue, taken at autopsy. The receptor source for this set is a male patient between 35 and 75 years old with steroid-refractory graft-versus-host disease after an allogeneic stem cell transplant. Following transplantation, T cells from the graft donor may be among those present.

V usage is TRBV6-2 or TRBV6-3 and J usage is TRBJ2-1; D gene uncertain. CDR1 is MNHEY, CDR2 SVGEGT, per germline. The V gene lost 6 bases and the J gene lost 7 bases, with 19 bases spanning the gap. The CDR3 totals 15 residues. The CDR3 nucleotides read TGTGCCAGCAGCCCAGACACAACTTTTTCAAATGAGCAGTTCTTC. Translating it yields CASSPDTTFSNEQFF.

This clone turned up a few times. The gene calls are TRBV3-1 (or the pseudogene TRBV3-2) and TRBJ1-4; D possibly corresponds to TRBD1 (5 bases). The CDR3 spans 18 residues. Trimming removed 4 bases at V and 8 bases at J, with 26 bases between. CDR1 is LGHDT, CDR2 YNNKEL, per germline (reference sequence). The CDR3 is CASSRAGTGQFLGEKLFF. The CDR3 bases are TGTGCCAGCAGCCGGGCCGGGACGGGCCAATTTTTAGGCGAAAAACTGTTTTTT.

This clone was seen a handful of times. The rearrangement uses TRBV27 and TRBJ1-4; 9 bases align to TRBD1. Losses at the gene ends were 5 bases for V and 6 bases for J; bases not matched to a gene: 4. The CDR3 has 14 residues. The germline gives CDR1 MNHEY, CDR2 SMNVEV (reference sequence). In DNA, the CDR3 is TGTGCCAGCAGTCCCTGGACAGGGGATGAAAAACTGTTTTTT. Residues: CASSPWTGDEKLFF.

The chain uses TRBV7-2 and TRBJ2-2, with no clear D. The CDR3 sequence is 13 residues long. From germline, CDR1 is SGHTA and CDR2 FQGNSA. V gave up 5 bases and J gave up 6 bases, with 10 bases separating them. CDR3 protein: CASSVGRSGELFF. CDR3 nucleotides: TGTGCCAGCAGCGTAGGTCGGTCCGGGGAGCTGTTTTTT.

The chain couples TRBV7-2 to TRBJ1-5; the D is unclear. V was trimmed by 1 base and J by 5 bases, leaving 6 bases between them. This CDR3 comprises 13 residues. CDR1 is SGHTA, CDR2 FQGNSA, per germline. This CDR3 is CASSLGRDQPQHF. The CDR3 DNA reads TGTGCCAGCAGCTTAGGGCGGGATCAGCCCCAGCATTTT.

CDR3 coding DNA: TGTGCCAGCAGTTACGGGGCCCAAGGCTACACCTTC. Translated: CASSYGAQGYTF. The rearrangement joins TRBV6-2 or TRBV6-3 to TRBJ1-2, with D possibly being TRBD1 (5 bases). With 2 bases removed from V and 8 bases from J, the gap between germline ends came to 9 bases. Germline CDR1 reads MNHEY; CDR2 reads SVGEGT. This CDR3 comprises 12 residues.

Of note for this clone: The junction does not match germline at one end; this may be a read error. The chain is built from TRBV29-1 and TRBJ2-2; TRBD1 is a possible D gene (6 bases). CDR1 SQVTM and CDR2 ANQGSEA come from the germline V gene. The CDR3 has 13 residues. CDR3 sequence: CSVQEGDTGELFF. The CDR3 DNA follows: TGCAGCGTTCAAGAGGGGGACACCGGGGAGCTGTTTTTT.

This chain joins TRBV7-2 and TRBJ1-2; D might be TRBD1 (6 bases). The CDR3 has 17 residues. V was pared by 3 bases and J by 0 bases, with 17 bases between. Per germline, CDR1 SGHTA and CDR2 FQGNSA. The CDR3: CASSLSPVRGANYGYTF. Written as DNA, the CDR3 is TGTGCCAGCAGCTTGTCCCCAGTCAGGGGAGCTAACTATGGCTACACCTTC.

The gene calls are TRBV7-9 and TRBJ2-1, with D perhaps given as TRBD1 or TRBD2 (5 bases each). CDR3 size: 16 residues. V was trimmed by 1 base and J by 8 bases, leaving 18 bases between them. Germline CDR1 reads SEHNR; CDR2 reads FQNEAQ (reference sequence). The CDR3 loop reads CASSLGGNPIAHEQFF. CDR3 in DNA: TGTGCCAGCAGCTTAGGGGGGAACCCGATTGCCCATGAGCAGTTCTTC.

The CDR3, as DNA: TGTGCCAGCAGTGACCAGGCTAGCGGGGGCCCTAGCTCTGGGGCCAACGTCCTGACTTTC. Translation gives CASSDQASGGPSSGANVLTF. The chain uses TRBV6-4 and TRBJ2-6, with TRBD2 matching over 10 bases. This CDR3 has 20 residues. Trimming at V came to 2 bases and at J to 0 bases, leaving 10 bases not matched to a gene. Looked up from germline, CDR1 is MRHNA and CDR2 is SNTAGT.

This clone was seen only a few times. The chain is built from TRBV5-1 and TRBJ2-3; possible D gene TRBD2, 7 bases. CDR3 length: 15 amino acids. V lost 3 bases to trimming and J lost 4 bases, with 15 bases between them. The V gene's germline CDR1 is SGHRS and CDR2 YFSETQ. The CDR3 DNA sequence: TGCGCCAGCAGCTCCGGGGGGCCGGTGGCAGATACGCAGTATTTT. This encodes CASSSGGPVADTQYF.

The chain recombines TRBV19 with TRBJ1-2; no definite D call. Germline V gives CDR1 LNHDA, CDR2 SQIVND (reference sequence). V was pared by 2 bases and J by 0 bases, with 7 bases between. This CDR3 region has 14 residues. Written as DNA, the CDR3 is TGTGCCAGTAGTATATCGCTAGCTAACTATGGCTACACCTTC. This gives the protein CASSISLANYGYTF.

This clone has more than one count but fewer than ten. The CDR3 DNA reads TGTGCCAGCAGCCCGACAGGGGACAGGGCCTATGGCTACACCTTC. Encoded protein: CASSPTGDRAYGYTF. The rearrangement uses TRBV7-8 and TRBJ1-2; 9 bases are shared with TRBD1. The germline gives CDR1 SGHVS, CDR2 FQNEAQ. The CDR3 length is 15 residues. Trimming took 5 bases from V and 4 from J; bases not matched to a gene: 8.

The DNA of the CDR3 is TGTGCCAGCAGTTTGGGCAGCCAAGAGACCCAGTACTTC. As protein: CASSLGSQETQYF. The genes are TRBV12-3 or TRBV12-4 and TRBJ2-5; D remains ambiguous. V lost 3 bases and J lost 1, with 6 bases in between. The CDR3 is made up of 13 amino acids.

The chain uses TRBV4-3 and TRBJ2-3, with TRBD1 matching 7 bases. This CDR3 region has 15 residues. With 2 bases clipped from V and 0 bases from J, the junction kept 2 bases outside the gene matches. Looked up from germline, CDR1 is LGHNA and CDR2 is YSLEER. CDR3 loop: CASSQTGVSTDTQYF. The DNA for the CDR3 is TGCGCCAGCAGCCAAACAGGGGTCAGCACAGATACGCAGTATTTT.

This chain joins TRBV10-3 and TRBJ2-2; a possible D gene is TRBD1 (6 bases). V lost 9 bases, J lost 3 bases, and 17 bases lay in between. The CDR3 is 15 residues long. The germline V gene encodes CDR1 ENHRY and CDR2 SYGVKD. CDR3 residues: CAMIRGDEDTGELFF. The CDR3 coding sequence is TGTGCCATGATCAGGGGTGACGAGGACACCGGGGAGCTGTTTTTT.

The chain is built from TRBV27 and TRBJ1-4; D not resolved. CDR1 is MNHEY, CDR2 SMNVEV, per germline (reference sequence). Between the trimmed V and J ends, which lost 1 base and 2 bases, there was a span of 5 bases. The CDR3 covers 14 residues. The CDR3 sequence is CASSLFGTNEKLFF. The DNA for the CDR3 is TGTGCCAGCAGTTTATTCGGGACTAATGAAAAACTGTTTTTT.

This chain links TRBV6-2 or TRBV6-3 with TRBJ2-5; a weak D match, TRBD1 (6 bases). V was clipped by 4 bases and J by 0 bases, with 12 bases between them. Germline loops: CDR1 MNHEY, CDR2 SVGEGT. The CDR3 is 15 amino acids. For the CDR3, the DNA is TGTGCCAGCAGTTCCGGGACAAATCACCAAGAGACCCAGTACTTC. Translated: CASSSGTNHQETQYF.

The V call is TRBV9, the J call TRBJ1-6; 9 bases map to TRBD1. The CDR3 consists of 14 residues. Unmatched junction bases numbered 6, after V lost 4 bases and J lost 10 bases. Germline assignment: CDR1 SGDLS and CDR2 YYNGEE. The CDR3 region is CASSPGQGWSPLHF. CDR3 sequence (DNA): TGTGCCAGCAGCCCGGGACAGGGTTGGTCACCCCTCCACTTT.

This clone was seen a handful of times. The rearrangement joins TRBV7-9 to TRBJ1-2; D unresolved. V was shortened by 1 base and J by 8 bases, with 11 bases between the two germline ends. This CDR3 has 13 amino acids. CDR1 SEHNR and CDR2 FQNEAQ come from the germline V gene (reference sequence). The CDR3 loop reads CASSLELGRGYTF. CDR3 nucleotides: TGTGCCAGCAGCTTAGAGCTGGGGAGAGGCTACACCTTC. The entire variable domain, with the rest obtained from reference TRBV7-9 and TRBJ1-2, is as follows: DTGVSQNPRHKITKRGQNVTFRCDPISEHNRLYWYRQTLGQGPEFLTYFQNEAQLEKSRLLSDRFSAERPKGSFSTLEIQRTEQGDSAMYLCASSLELGRGYTFGSGTRLTVV.

Within the sample, this clone is large. V is TRBV4-3 and J is TRBJ2-2; tentative D call: TRBD1 (6 bases). The CDR3 contains 14 residues. Deletions cut 4 bases from V and 5 bases from J, with 11 bases between. CDR1 is LGHNA and CDR2 is YSLEER in the germline V gene. CDR3: CASSPNRETGELFF. The DNA for the CDR3 is TGCGCCAGCAGCCCTAACAGGGAAACCGGGGAGCTGTTTTTT.

This chain joins TRBV27 and TRBJ1-1; D perhaps matches TRBD1 (5 bases). The CDR3 length is 17 residues. Trimming cost V 1 base and J 4 bases, with 19 bases left between them. CDR1 is MNHEY and CDR2 is SMNVEV in the germline V gene (reference sequence). The CDR3 loop reads CASSLYPPGTGGTEAFF. The CDR3 coding sequence is TGTGCCAGCAGTTTATATCCCCCTGGCACAGGAGGCACTGAAGCTTTCTTT.

The gene calls are TRBV30 and TRBJ2-1; D not resolved. The V and J ends lost 0 bases and 4 bases respectively, with 10 bases between them. Germline CDR1 and CDR2: GTSNPN and SVGIG (reference sequence). The CDR3 covers 14 residues. CDR3 protein: CAWSVYSLYNEQFF. Here the CDR3 DNA reads TGTGCCTGGAGTGTCTATTCGCTGTACAATGAGCAGTTCTTC.

The sample holds a few counts of this clone. The CDR3 sequence is CASSQSGGAAGELFF. The CDR3 DNA follows: TGTGCCAGCAGCCAAAGCGGGGGGGCAGCCGGGGAGCTGTTTTTT. This chain links TRBV7-9 with TRBJ2-2, with 10 bases that match TRBD2. Trimming cost V 5 bases and J 6 bases; bases outside gene matches: 6. Germline CDR1 SEHNR, CDR2 FQNEAQ (reference sequence). The CDR3 totals 15 residues.